Following are 26 T cell receptor beta chains from one sample sequenced in a study of T cells after yellow fever vaccination. TCRdb fed the 5' RACE reads into MiXCR, producing one record per CDR3 protein. The table has 300,000 to 400,000 distinct CDR3 sequences, around 12% seen once. Sample: CD4+ T cells sorted from PBMCs, taken 15 days after the yellow fever booster vaccination. These receptors came from a man younger than 35 who received the YFV17D yellow fever vaccine.

The chain joins TRBV9 to TRBJ2-3; 7 bases align to TRBD2. Trimming removed 4 bases from V and 7 bases from J; junction bases left unmatched: 9. The germline gives CDR1 SGDLS, CDR2 YYNGEE. This CDR3 has 14 residues. CDR3 protein: CASSRAAGVYTQYF. The CDR3 DNA is TGTGCCAGCAGCCGAGCGGCGGGGGTGTATACGCAGTATTTT.

There are a few counts of this clonotype. The chain couples TRBV7-2 to TRBJ2-4; D may be TRBD1 (7 bases). CDR1 SGHTA and CDR2 FQGNSA come from the germline V gene. Trimming shortened V by 1 base and J by 7 bases, and 17 bases separated the two germline ends. This CDR3 comprises 16 residues. The CDR3 region is CASSLVGQAGGNIQYF. CDR3 nucleotide sequence: TGTGCCAGCAGCTTAGTAGGACAGGCAGGGGGGAACATTCAGTACTTC.

The sample holds a few counts of this clonotype. This sequence joins TRBV29-1 and TRBJ2-1, with 11 bases that match TRBD1. With V trimmed by 5 bases and J by 0 bases, 15 bases remained unmatched. Germline V gene sequence: CDR1 SQVTM, CDR2 ANQGSEA. The CDR3 sequence is 19 residues long. This CDR3 is CSVFPGQGGRPSSYNEQFF. The DNA of the CDR3 is TGCAGCGTTTTCCCGGGACAGGGGGGTCGCCCGAGCTCCTACAATGAGCAGTTCTTC.

The V and J genes are TRBV12-3 or TRBV12-4 and TRBJ2-3; no firm D call. Trimming left V 4 bases short and J 4 bases short, with 15 bases between. This CDR3 contains 15 residues. The CDR3 here is CASSSRRTVADTQYF. The CDR3 region has the DNA TGTGCCAGCAGTTCAAGACGTACCGTGGCAGATACGCAGTATTTT.

The V gene is TRBV6-5, the J gene TRBJ1-1; D remains unclear. The CDR3 sequence is 16 residues long. The V end was cut by 5 bases, the J end by 1 base, with 17 bases between. CDR1 MNHEY and CDR2 SVGAGI come from the germline V gene. The CDR3 here is CASSPTWARRNTEAFF. In DNA form, the CDR3 reads TGTGCCAGCAGTCCGACGTGGGCGAGGAGGAACACTGAAGCTTTCTTT.

The rearrangement links TRBV5-1 to TRBJ1-1; a possible D gene is TRBD1 (6 bases). The V end was cut by 5 bases, the J end by 6 bases, with 14 bases between. Germline CDR1 is SGHRS and CDR2 is YFSETQ. This CDR3 is built from 13 residues. CDR3 nucleotides: TGCGCCAGCAGAACCGCAACAGGGCCTGAAGCTTTCTTT. This sequence encodes CASRTATGPEAFF.

J is TRBJ2-5 and V is TRBV2; D may be TRBD1 (6 bases). Trimming cost V 6 bases and J 5 bases, with 10 bases left between them. Germline V CDR1 and CDR2: SNHLY, FYNNEI. The CDR3 has 12 residues. DNA of the CDR3: TGTGCCAGCAGCAACAGGGATGAGACCCAGTACTTC. This gives the protein CASSNRDETQYF.

Only a few counts were recorded for this clonotype. V usage is TRBV5-5 and J usage is TRBJ2-5, with 7 nucleotides matching TRBD1. Germline-derived CDR1 and CDR2 are SGHKS and YYEKEE (reference sequence). Trimming cost V 3 bases and J 2 bases; bases outside gene matches: 4. This CDR3 is built from 14 residues. CDR3 sequence reads: CASSYTGDQETQYF. The CDR3 nucleotides read TGTGCCAGCAGCTACACAGGGGATCAAGAGACCCAGTACTTC.

This clonotype has ten or more counts. The V gene is TRBV6-5, the J gene TRBJ1-3; unclear D gene. CDR3 size: 15 residues. V gave up 2 bases and J gave up 0 bases, with 8 bases separating them. Per the germline V gene, CDR1 is MNHEY and CDR2 is SVGAGI. CDR3 region: CASSYDGNSGNTIYF. CDR3 nucleotide sequence: TGTGCCAGCAGTTACGACGGGAACTCTGGAAACACCATATATTTT.

This clonotype has just a few counts. The rearrangement uses TRBV19 and TRBJ1-6; D is uncertain. The germline gives CDR1 LNHDA, CDR2 SQIVND (reference sequence). V was clipped by 4 bases and J by 12 bases, with 10 bases between them. The CDR3 length is 12 residues. The CDR3 nucleotides read TGTGCCAGTAGTAAGACTGCTGGACCCCTCCACTTT. This sequence encodes CASSKTAGPLHF.

This clonotype was picked up one time. The chain joins TRBV12-3 or TRBV12-4 to TRBJ2-1, with 13 nucleotides matching TRBD2. CDR3 length: 16 amino acids. V lost 5 bases, J lost 7 bases, and 8 bases stayed unmatched. CDR3 DNA sequence: TGTGCCAGCAGTGGGACTAGCGGGGTTGGTAGGAATGAGCAGTTCTTC. This codes for CASSGTSGVGRNEQFF.

This clonotype was recorded a few times. The chain combines TRBV5-6 with TRBJ2-7; D ambiguous. Per the germline V gene, CDR1 is SGHDT and CDR2 is YYEEEE. V was pared by 2 bases and J by 2 bases, with 11 bases between. The CDR3 extends over 14 amino acids. CDR3 DNA: TGTGCCAGCAGCTTTGGACGCCTTGCCTACGAGCAGTACGTC. Residues: CASSFGRLAYEQYV.

The sample holds a few counts of this clonotype. V is TRBV5-1 and J is TRBJ2-1; weak D call: TRBD2 (5 bases). Deletions cut 1 base from V and 0 bases from J, with 8 bases between. The length of the CDR3 is 15 residues. Germline-derived CDR1 and CDR2 are SGHRS and YFSETQ. CDR3 nucleotides: TGCGCCAGCAGCTTGATGGGGAGCTCCTACAATGAGCAGTTCTTC. It specifies CASSLMGSSYNEQFF.

This clonotype was counted a few times. This sequence joins TRBV29-1 and TRBJ2-5; TRBD1 might be the D (6 bases). Trimming pared 4 bases from V and 0 bases from J, leaving 9 bases between. CDR1 and CDR2 (germline): SQVTM, ANQGSEA. This CDR3 has 13 residues. For the CDR3, the DNA is TGCAGCGTTGTTGGGGGCCACCAAGAGACCCAGTACTTC. Protein sequence: CSVVGGHQETQYF.

This sequence joins TRBV2 and TRBJ1-2; D is ambiguous. Germline V gene lookup returns CDR1 SNHLY and CDR2 FYNNEI. The V end was cut by 0 bases, the J end by 4 bases, with 3 bases between. The CDR3 is made up of 12 amino acids. This CDR3 reads CASSEAAYGYTF. Written as DNA, the CDR3 is TGTGCCAGCAGTGAAGCAGCCTATGGCTACACCTTC.

A few counts support this clonotype. CDR3 nucleotide sequence: TGCGCCAGCAGCTTGGGACCGCCCGGGGAGCTGTTTTTT. Its translation: CASSLGPPGELFF. This chain uses TRBV5-1 with TRBJ2-2; D not certain. The CDR3 has 13 residues. Germline CDR1 and CDR2: SGHRS and YFSETQ. Trimming took 0 bases from V and 6 from J, leaving 6 bases between them.

The chain has TRBV5-6 and TRBJ1-2; D is perhaps TRBD1 (5 bases). The germline CDR1 and CDR2 sequences are SGHDT and YYEEEE. CDR3 length equals 16 residues. Deletions cut 4 bases from V and 6 bases from J, with 22 bases between. This CDR3 reads CASSDTGHFGLHGYTF. The CDR3 nucleotides are TGTGCCAGCAGCGATACCGGACATTTCGGTCTTCATGGCTACACCTTC.

This clonotype has just a few counts. The chain combines TRBV12-3 or TRBV12-4 with TRBJ2-7; possible D gene TRBD1, 5 bases. Trimming cost V 5 bases and J 5 bases, with 16 bases left between them. CDR3 size: 14 residues. The CDR3 DNA reads as TGTGCCAGCAGTCGAAGCCAAAGGGGCCACGAGCAGTACGTC. Protein product: CASSRSQRGHEQYV.

The chain recombines TRBV5-1 with TRBJ1-4; unclear D gene. The V end lost 3 bases, the J end lost 7 bases, and 13 bases lay between the germline ends. Looked up from germline, CDR1 is SGHRS and CDR2 is YFSETQ. This CDR3 contains 14 residues. The DNA for the CDR3 is TGCGCCAGCAGCTCCGGGCCGAGCAGTGAAAAACTGTTTTTT. Translation: CASSSGPSSEKLFF.

This chain links TRBV3-1 with TRBJ2-1, with unresolved D. Looked up from germline, CDR1 is LGHDT and CDR2 is YNNKEL (reference sequence). CDR3 size: 14 residues. Trimming removed 5 bases at V and 8 bases at J, with 16 bases between. DNA of the CDR3: TGTGCCAGCAGCTCGCTAGGAAGTGGGCATGAGCAGTTCTTC. It translates to CASSSLGSGHEQFF.

The chain couples TRBV5-4 to TRBJ1-2, with D uncertain. The length of the CDR3 is 12 residues. CDR1 is SGHNT and CDR2 is YYREEE in the germline V gene (reference sequence). V lost 0 bases to trimming and J lost 8 bases, with 8 bases between them. The CDR3 DNA sequence: TGTGCCAGCAGCTTGGATGAAGGGGGCTACACCTTC. It encodes CASSLDEGGYTF.

This clonotype was picked up many times. The chain uses TRBV4-2 and TRBJ2-1, with D uncertain. V lost 1 base and J lost 4, with 8 bases in between. The CDR3 runs 14 residues. Germline V lookup: CDR1 LGHNA, CDR2 YNFKEQ. CDR3 nucleotide sequence: TGTGCCAGCAGCCAAGCCGGACCTTACAATGAGCAGTTCTTC. Its translation: CASSQAGPYNEQFF.

This clonotype occurred a few times. The chain uses TRBV3-1 and TRBJ2-4; D perhaps matches TRBD2 (5 bases). V gave up 0 bases and J gave up 2 bases, with 11 bases separating them. CDR1 is LGHDT and CDR2 is YNNKEL in the germline V gene (reference sequence). The CDR3 has 16 amino acids. In DNA form, the CDR3 reads TGTGCCAGCAGCCAAGATAAAGCGGAGACCAAAAACATTCAGTACTTC. Encoded protein: CASSQDKAETKNIQYF.

This clonotype was counted a few times. The rearrangement joins TRBV6-2 or TRBV6-3 to TRBJ1-2; D perhaps matches TRBD1 (5 bases). Germline assignment: CDR1 MNHEY and CDR2 SVGEGT. The CDR3 is made up of 15 amino acids. Trimming took off 2 bases at V and 5 bases at J, with 15 bases between the two ends. Here the CDR3 reads CASSYQGYRTYGYTF. The CDR3 bases are TGTGCCAGCAGTTACCAGGGTTATCGGACTTATGGCTACACCTTC.

The CDR3 DNA reads TGCGCCAGCAGCTTGGGGCAGACTCTCACAGATACGCAGTATTTT. Protein product: CASSLGQTLTDTQYF. This rearrangement joins TRBV5-1 to TRBJ2-3; D call uncertain. V was clipped by 0 bases and J by 2 bases, with 10 bases between them. Looked up from germline, CDR1 is SGHRS and CDR2 is YFSETQ. This CDR3 contains 15 residues.

This clonotype was picked up a small number of times. The genes are TRBV5-1 and TRBJ1-1; a weak D match, TRBD1 (6 bases). Germline lookup yields CDR1 SGHRS and CDR2 YFSETQ. V shed 4 bases and J shed 1 base, with 14 bases lying between them. This CDR3 spans 15 amino acids. CDR3 residues: CASSTGVGGNTEAFF. CDR3 nucleotide sequence: TGCGCCAGCAGCACCGGAGTAGGGGGGAACACTGAAGCTTTCTTT.